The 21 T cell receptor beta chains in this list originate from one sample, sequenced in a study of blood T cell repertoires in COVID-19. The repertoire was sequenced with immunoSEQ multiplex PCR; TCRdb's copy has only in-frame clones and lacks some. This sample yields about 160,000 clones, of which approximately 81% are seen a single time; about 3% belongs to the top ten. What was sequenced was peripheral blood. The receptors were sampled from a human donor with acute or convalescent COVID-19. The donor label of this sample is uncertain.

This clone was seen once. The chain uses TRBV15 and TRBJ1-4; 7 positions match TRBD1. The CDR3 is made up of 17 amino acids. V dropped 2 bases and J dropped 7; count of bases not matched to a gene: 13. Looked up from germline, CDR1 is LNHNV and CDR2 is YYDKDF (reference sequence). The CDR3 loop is CATSRSRIQGIFEKLFF. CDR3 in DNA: TGTGCCACCAGCAGATCTAGAATACAGGGGATATTTGAAAAACTGTTTTTT.

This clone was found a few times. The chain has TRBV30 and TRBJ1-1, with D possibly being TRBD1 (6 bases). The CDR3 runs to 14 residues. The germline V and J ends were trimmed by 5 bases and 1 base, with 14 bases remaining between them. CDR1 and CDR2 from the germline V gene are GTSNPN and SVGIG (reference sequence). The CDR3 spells CAWGRRQENTEAFF. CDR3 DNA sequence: TGTGCCTGGGGCCGCAGACAGGAGAACACTGAAGCTTTCTTT.

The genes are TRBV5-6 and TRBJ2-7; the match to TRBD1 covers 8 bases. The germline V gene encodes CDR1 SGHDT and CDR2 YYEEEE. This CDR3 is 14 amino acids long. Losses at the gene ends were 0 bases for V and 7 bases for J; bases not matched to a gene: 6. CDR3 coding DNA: TGTGCCAGCAGCTTGGTACAGGGGGTGAGGGAGCAGTACTTC. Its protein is CASSLVQGVREQYF.

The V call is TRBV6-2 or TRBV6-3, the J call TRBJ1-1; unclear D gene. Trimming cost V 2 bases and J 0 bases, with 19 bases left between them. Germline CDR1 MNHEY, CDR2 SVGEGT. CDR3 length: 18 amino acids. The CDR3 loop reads CASSYDPAVTLMNTEAFF. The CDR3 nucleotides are TGTGCCAGCAGTTACGATCCGGCGGTCACCTTAATGAACACTGAAGCTTTCTTT.

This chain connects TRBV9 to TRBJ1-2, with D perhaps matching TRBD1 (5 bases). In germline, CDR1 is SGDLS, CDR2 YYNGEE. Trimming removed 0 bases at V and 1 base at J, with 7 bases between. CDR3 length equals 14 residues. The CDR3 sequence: CASSVEGLNYGYTF. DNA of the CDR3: TGTGCCAGCAGCGTAGAGGGGCTTAACTATGGCTACACCTTC.

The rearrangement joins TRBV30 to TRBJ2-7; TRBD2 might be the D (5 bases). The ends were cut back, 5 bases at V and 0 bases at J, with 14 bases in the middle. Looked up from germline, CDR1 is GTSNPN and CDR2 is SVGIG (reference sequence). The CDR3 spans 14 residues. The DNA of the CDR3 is TGTGCCTGGCGGATGGACTGGGCCTCCTACGAGCAGTACTTC. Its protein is CAWRMDWASYEQYF.

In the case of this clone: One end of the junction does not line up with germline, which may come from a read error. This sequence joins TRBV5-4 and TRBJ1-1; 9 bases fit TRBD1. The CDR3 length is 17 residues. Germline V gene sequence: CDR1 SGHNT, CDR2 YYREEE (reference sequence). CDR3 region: CASSLGGGQGGFGAIPF. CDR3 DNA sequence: TGTGCCAGCAGCTTGGGGGGGGGACAGGGAGGATTCGGAGCGATACCTTTT.

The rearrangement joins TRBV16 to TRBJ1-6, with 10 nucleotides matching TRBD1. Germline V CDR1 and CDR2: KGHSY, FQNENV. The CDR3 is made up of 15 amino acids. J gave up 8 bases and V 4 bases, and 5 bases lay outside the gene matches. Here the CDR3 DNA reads TGTGCCAGCAGCCCCGTGACAGGGGGCTATTCACCCCTCCACTTT. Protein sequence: CASSPVTGGYSPLHF.

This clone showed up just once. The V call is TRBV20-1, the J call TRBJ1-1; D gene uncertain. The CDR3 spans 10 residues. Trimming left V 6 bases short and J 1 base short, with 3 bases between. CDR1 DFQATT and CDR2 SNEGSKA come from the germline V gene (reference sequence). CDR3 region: CSAKNTEAFF. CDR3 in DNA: TGCAGTGCCAAGAACACTGAAGCTTTCTTT.

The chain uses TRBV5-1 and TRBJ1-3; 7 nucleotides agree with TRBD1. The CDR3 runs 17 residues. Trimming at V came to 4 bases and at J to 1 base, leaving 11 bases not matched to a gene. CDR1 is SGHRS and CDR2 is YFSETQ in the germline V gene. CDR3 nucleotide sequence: TGCGCCAGCAGCCGAGGCGACAGGGATCGTTCTGGAAACACCATATATTTT. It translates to CASSRGDRDRSGNTIYF.

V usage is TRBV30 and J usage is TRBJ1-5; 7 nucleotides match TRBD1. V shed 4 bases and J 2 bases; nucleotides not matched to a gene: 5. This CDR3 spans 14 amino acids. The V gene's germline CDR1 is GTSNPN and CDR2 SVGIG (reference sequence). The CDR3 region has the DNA TGTGCCTGGAAGACCGGGACAGGCAATCAGCCCCAGCATTTT. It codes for CAWKTGTGNQPQHF. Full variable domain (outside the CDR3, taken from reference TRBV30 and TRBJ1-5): SQTIHQWPATLVQPVGSPLSLECTVEGTSNPNLYWYRQAAGRGLQLLFYSVGIGQISSEVPQNLSASRPQDRQFILSSKKLLLSDSGFYLCAWKTGTGNQPQHFGDGTRLSIL.

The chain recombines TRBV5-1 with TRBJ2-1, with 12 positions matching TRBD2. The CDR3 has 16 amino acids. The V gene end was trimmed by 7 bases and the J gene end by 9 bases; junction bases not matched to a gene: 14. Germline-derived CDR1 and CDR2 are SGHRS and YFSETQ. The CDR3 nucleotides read TGCGCCAGCCGCCTAAACCTAGCGGGGGGGCTCGGTGAGCAGTTCTTC. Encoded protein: CASRLNLAGGLGEQFF.

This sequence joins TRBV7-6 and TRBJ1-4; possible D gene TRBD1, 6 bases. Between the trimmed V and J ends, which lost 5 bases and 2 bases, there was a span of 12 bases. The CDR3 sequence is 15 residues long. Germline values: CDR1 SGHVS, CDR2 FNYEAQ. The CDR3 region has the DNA TGTGCCAGCAGCGGGGGCTCGTGGACTAATGAAAAACTGTTTTTT. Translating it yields CASSGGSWTNEKLFF.

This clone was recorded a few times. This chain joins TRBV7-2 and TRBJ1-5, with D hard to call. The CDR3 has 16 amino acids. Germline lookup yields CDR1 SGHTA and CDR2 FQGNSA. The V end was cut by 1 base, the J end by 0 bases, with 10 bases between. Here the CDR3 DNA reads TGTGCCAGCAGCTTAGTTCAGGCCCATAGCAATCAGCCCCAGCATTTT. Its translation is CASSLVQAHSNQPQHF.

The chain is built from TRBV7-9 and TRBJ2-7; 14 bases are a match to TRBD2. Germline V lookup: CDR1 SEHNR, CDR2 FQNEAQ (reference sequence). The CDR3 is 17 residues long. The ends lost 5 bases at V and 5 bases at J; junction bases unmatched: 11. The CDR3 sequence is CASSPRTSGGLGHEQYF. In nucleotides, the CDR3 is TGTGCCAGCAGCCCGAGGACTAGCGGGGGGCTGGGCCACGAGCAGTACTTC.

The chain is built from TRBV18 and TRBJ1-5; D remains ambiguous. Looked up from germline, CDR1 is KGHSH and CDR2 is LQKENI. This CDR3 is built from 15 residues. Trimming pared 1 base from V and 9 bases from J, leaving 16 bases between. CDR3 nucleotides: TGTGCCAGCTCACCACGACTCGAGACTGTACGGCCCCAGCATTTT. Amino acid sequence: CASSPRLETVRPQHF.

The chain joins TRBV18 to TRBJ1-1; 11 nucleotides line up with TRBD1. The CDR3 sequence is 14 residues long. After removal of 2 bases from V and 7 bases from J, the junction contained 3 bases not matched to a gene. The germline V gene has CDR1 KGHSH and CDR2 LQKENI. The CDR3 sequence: CASSPYGTGGEAFF. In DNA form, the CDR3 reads TGTGCCAGCTCACCATACGGGACAGGGGGTGAAGCTTTCTTT.

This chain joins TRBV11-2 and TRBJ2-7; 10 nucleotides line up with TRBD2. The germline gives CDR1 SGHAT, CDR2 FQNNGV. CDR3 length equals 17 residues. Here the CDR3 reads CSCLGASGGRSPYEQYF. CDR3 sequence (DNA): TGTTCATGTCTTGGGGCTAGCGGGGGCCGATCCCCCTACGAGCAGTACTTC. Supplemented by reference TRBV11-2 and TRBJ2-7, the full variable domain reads EAGVAQSPRYKIIEKRQSVAFWCNPISGHATLYWYQQILGQGPKLLIQFQNNGVVDDSQLPKDRFSAERLKGVDSTLKIQPAKLEDSAVYLCSCLGASGGRSPYEQYFGPGTRLTVT.

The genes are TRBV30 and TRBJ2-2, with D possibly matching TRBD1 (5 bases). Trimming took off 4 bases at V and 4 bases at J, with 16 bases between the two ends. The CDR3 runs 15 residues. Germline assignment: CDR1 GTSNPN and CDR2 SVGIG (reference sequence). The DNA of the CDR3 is TGTGCCTGGAAACCCCTGGACACCTTCACCGGGGAGCTGTTTTTT. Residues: CAWKPLDTFTGELFF.

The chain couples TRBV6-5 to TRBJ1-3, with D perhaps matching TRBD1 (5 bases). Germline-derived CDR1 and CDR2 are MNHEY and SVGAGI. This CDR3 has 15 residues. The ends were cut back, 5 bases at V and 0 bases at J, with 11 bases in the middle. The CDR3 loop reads CASSRGRGSGNTIYF. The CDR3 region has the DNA TGTGCCAGCAGTCGCGGGAGGGGCTCTGGAAACACCATATATTTT.

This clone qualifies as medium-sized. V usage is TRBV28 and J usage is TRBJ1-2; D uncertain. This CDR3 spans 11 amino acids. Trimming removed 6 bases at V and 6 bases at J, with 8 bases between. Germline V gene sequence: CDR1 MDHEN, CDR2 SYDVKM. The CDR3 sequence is CASSLGDGYTF. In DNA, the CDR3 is TGTGCCAGCAGCCTTGGAGATGGCTACACCTTC.